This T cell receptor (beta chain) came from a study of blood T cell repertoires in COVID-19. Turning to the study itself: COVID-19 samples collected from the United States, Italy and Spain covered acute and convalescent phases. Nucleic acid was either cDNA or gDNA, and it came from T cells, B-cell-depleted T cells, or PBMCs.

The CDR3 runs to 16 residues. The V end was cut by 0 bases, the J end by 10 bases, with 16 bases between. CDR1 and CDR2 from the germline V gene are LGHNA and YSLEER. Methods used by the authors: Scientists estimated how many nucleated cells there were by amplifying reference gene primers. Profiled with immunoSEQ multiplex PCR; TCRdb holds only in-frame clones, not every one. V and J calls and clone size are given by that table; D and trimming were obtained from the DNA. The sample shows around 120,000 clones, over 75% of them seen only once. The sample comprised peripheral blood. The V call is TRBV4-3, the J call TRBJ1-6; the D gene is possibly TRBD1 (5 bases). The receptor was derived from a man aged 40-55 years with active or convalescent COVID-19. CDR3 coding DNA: TGCGCCAGCAGCCAAGATTCCGGGGGTACTTGGTCACCCCTCCACTTT. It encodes CASSQDSGGTWSPLHF.